This T cell receptor beta chain was recorded in a study of breast tumors, draining lymph nodes, adjacent tissues. TCRdb used MiXCR to reprocess the multiplex PCR reads, holding one entry per CDR3 protein. The data hold tens of thousands of distinct CDR3 sequences, with less than 75% observed a single time. As to this clonotype: What it recognizes is unknown.

The study's findings and limits: Luminal-like breast cancer showed significantly greater tumor-nontumor repertoire similarity than basal-like breast cancer did. Compared with lymph nodes, tumors were less diverse; compared with nontumor tissue, more. That most tumor T cells come from lymph nodes remained unproven. Findings are consistent with lymph node origin and intratumoral expansion of most tumor T cells.

V shed 0 bases and J shed 6 bases, with 5 bases lying between them. The V gene's germline CDR1 is LNHNV and CDR2 YYDKDF (reference sequence). The CDR3 loop spans 13 amino acids. The TCR comes from a female donor with breast cancer. Some clones in this sample may be carry-over from other donors' samples. The chain links TRBV15 to TRBJ2-2, with D uncertain. The sample was breast tumor tissue. CDR3 in DNA: TGTGCCACCAGCAGAGATCGGGCCGGGGAGCTGTTTTTT. This codes for CATSRDRAGELFF.